The 29 T cell receptor beta chains listed next were all sequenced from one sample in a study of spatial heterogeneity in lung cancer. TCRdb re-called the 5' RACE reads through MiXCR, storing one row per CDR3 protein. This table holds about 48,000 distinct CDR3 sequences, roughly 5% found once. Time point given: sample taken at primary tumor resection. The material sequenced was PBMCs, taken at surgery. These receptors were taken from a male donor with early-stage non-small cell lung cancer.

Turning to this clonotype: Given a much more abundant clone one base away, this may be a read error. The chain recombines TRBV4-1 with TRBJ2-5; TRBD2 matches at 11 bases. The CDR3 consists of 17 residues. Trimming took 5 bases from V and 7 from J; bases not matched to a gene: 15. The germline V gene has CDR1 MGHRA and CDR2 YSYEKL. The CDR3 loop is CASSSEDSGRALVTQYF. The CDR3 DNA reads as TGCGCCAGCAGCTCCGAGGATAGCGGGAGGGCTTTGGTGACCCAGTACTTC.

This clonotype was observed many times. The chain is built from TRBV2 and TRBJ2-3; 9 bases are a match to TRBD2. The CDR3 length is 15 residues. Germline-derived CDR1 and CDR2 are SNHLY and FYNNEI. Trimming at V came to 8 bases and at J to 2 bases, leaving 8 bases not matched to a gene. CDR3: CASGREGQITDTQYF. The CDR3 nucleotides are TGTGCCAGCGGGCGGGAGGGCCAAATCACAGATACGCAGTATTTT. Based on the CDR3 plus reference TRBV2 and TRBJ2-3, the full variable domain is EPEVTQTPSHQVTQMGQEVILRCVPISNHLYFYWYRQILGQKVEFLVSFYNNEISEKSEIFDDQFSVERPDGSNFTLKIRSTKLEDSAMYFCASGREGQITDTQYFGPGTRLTVL.

At least ten counts were recorded for this clonotype. The V and J genes are TRBV6-5 and TRBJ2-1, with D uncertain. Germline CDR1 reads MNHEY; CDR2 reads SVGAGI. This CDR3 comprises 13 residues. V lost 4 bases to trimming and J lost 3 bases, with 7 bases between them. DNA of the CDR3: TGTGCCAGCAGTTCGGACGGCTACAATGAGCAGTTCTTC. It is translated as CASSSDGYNEQFF.

This clonotype was found many times. The chain couples TRBV3-1 to TRBJ1-1, with unresolved D. The CDR3 sequence is 13 residues long. V dropped 3 bases and J dropped 7 bases, with 12 bases sitting between them. The germline gives CDR1 LGHDT, CDR2 YNNKEL (reference sequence). The CDR3, as DNA: TGTGCCAGCAGCCACGGTACCGGGCGTGAAGCTTTCTTT. Protein: CASSHGTGREAFF.

This clonotype has just a few counts. This chain joins TRBV7-7 and TRBJ1-1, with D hard to call. Per germline, CDR1 SSHAT and CDR2 FNYEAQ (reference sequence). The CDR3 loop spans 13 amino acids. V was clipped by 2 bases and J by 4 bases, with 8 bases between them. CDR3 DNA: TGTGCCAGCAGCTTATCGAAGGGCACTGAAGCTTTCTTT. Protein sequence: CASSLSKGTEAFF.

This clonotype was counted ten times or more. The rearrangement links TRBV7-2 to TRBJ2-3, with a weak D call TRBD2 (6 bases). Germline loops: CDR1 SGHTA, CDR2 FQGNSA. V gave up 1 base and J gave up 4 bases, with 12 bases separating them. The CDR3 runs to 15 residues. CDR3 nucleotides: TGTGCCAGCAGCTTAGGAGGGAGGCCCCCAGATACGCAGTATTTT. Its translation: CASSLGGRPPDTQYF.

This chain joins TRBV20-1 and TRBJ2-5, with D unclear. V lost 3 bases to trimming and J lost 5 bases, with 13 bases between them. The CDR3 is made up of 13 amino acids. Germline CDR1 is DFQATT and CDR2 is SNEGSKA (reference sequence). CDR3 loop: CSASSDVPETQYF. In DNA, the CDR3 is TGCAGTGCTAGTTCCGACGTACCGGAGACCCAGTACTTC.

Ten or more counts support this clonotype. CDR3 sequence reads: CASSMRTTFARNNEQFF. CDR3 nucleotide sequence: TGTGCCAGTAGTATGAGGACAACCTTTGCGAGGAACAATGAGCAGTTCTTC. The chain is built from TRBV19 and TRBJ2-1; D is possibly TRBD1 (5 bases). The V gene's germline CDR1 is LNHDA and CDR2 SQIVND (reference sequence). V shed 3 bases and J shed 5 bases, with 20 bases lying between them. The CDR3 has 17 amino acids.

This clonotype was counted many times. The CDR3 loop is CASRVLTSGMTDTQYF. The CDR3 nucleotides are TGTGCCAGCAGAGTTTTGACTAGCGGGATGACAGATACGCAGTATTTT. This chain connects TRBV7-9 to TRBJ2-3, with 11 bases fitting TRBD2. Germline V gives CDR1 SEHNR, CDR2 FQNEAQ (reference sequence). The CDR3 runs to 16 residues. The ends lost 6 bases at V and 3 bases at J; junction bases unmatched: 8.

The table lists this clonotype with many counts. This chain connects TRBV30 to TRBJ1-1; D ambiguous. The CDR3 contains 11 residues. V lost 7 bases to trimming and J lost 3 bases, with 9 bases between them. Germline CDR1 reads GTSNPN; CDR2 reads SVGIG (reference sequence). In nucleotides, the CDR3 is TGTGCCTTTACGGCTTACACTGAAGCTTTCTTT. It yields the protein CAFTAYTEAFF.

This clonotype was detected many times. CDR3 sequence reads: CASSGRLAGAGDTQYF. The DNA for the CDR3 is TGTGCCAGCAGCGGAAGACTAGCGGGAGCAGGAGATACGCAGTATTTT. The rearrangement joins TRBV5-4 to TRBJ2-3; TRBD2 aligns across 12 bases. This CDR3 contains 16 residues. The germline V gene encodes CDR1 SGHNT and CDR2 YYREEE (reference sequence). Trimming at V came to 4 bases and at J to 5 bases, leaving 8 bases not matched to a gene.

This clonotype was found many times. This chain connects TRBV6-2 or TRBV6-3 to TRBJ1-5, with 8 positions matching TRBD1. CDR1 is MNHEY, CDR2 SVGEGT, per germline. This CDR3 contains 13 residues. With V trimmed by 5 bases and J by 4 bases, 1 base remained unmatched. The CDR3 DNA reads TGTGCCAGCAGTAGGACAGGGAATCAGCCCCAGCATTTT. Its translation: CASSRTGNQPQHF.

This clonotype was seen ten or more times. The V gene is TRBV5-1, the J gene TRBJ1-6; D not resolved. Germline CDR1 and CDR2: SGHRS and YFSETQ. The CDR3 totals 16 residues. Trimming removed 0 bases from V and 9 bases from J, with 16 bases in between. For the CDR3, the DNA is TGCGCCAGCAGCTTGGGGTGGGCAATCAACGGTTCACCCCTCCACTTT. Encoded protein: CASSLGWAINGSPLHF.

This clonotype came up many times. The chain carries TRBV20-1 and TRBJ2-1; a possible D gene is TRBD1 (5 bases). V lost 0 bases and J lost 2, with 14 bases in between. Per the germline V gene, CDR1 is DFQATT and CDR2 is SNEGSKA (reference sequence). The CDR3 is made up of 16 amino acids. CDR3 residues: CSARDTGQGAYNEQFF. The CDR3 DNA reads TGCAGTGCTAGAGATACGGGTCAGGGTGCCTACAATGAGCAGTTCTTC.

About this clonotype itself: With a much larger clone just one base away, this may be a read error. The gene calls are TRBV5-4 and TRBJ1-4; D is unresolved. The CDR3 has 15 residues. Germline CDR1 SGHNT, CDR2 YYREEE (reference sequence). CDR3 coding DNA: TGTGCCAGCAGCTTCGAAGGGTCAACTAATGAAGAACTGTTTTTT. Amino acids: CASSFEGSTNEELFF.

In its sample, this clonotype was seen many times. The gene calls are TRBV7-2 and TRBJ2-1; D gene ambiguous. Trimming took off 5 bases at V and 9 bases at J, with 20 bases between the two ends. There are 15 residues in the CDR3. CDR1 SGHTA and CDR2 FQGNSA come from the germline V gene. The CDR3 loop reads CASSPPLGFLGEQFF. The CDR3 DNA sequence: TGTGCCAGCAGCCCCCCTCTAGGGTTTCTGGGTGAGCAGTTCTTC.

This clonotype was recorded at least ten times. The chain is built from TRBV20-1 and TRBJ2-2, with TRBD2 identical over 10 bases. The CDR3 is made up of 18 amino acids. The germline CDR1 and CDR2 sequences are DFQATT and SNEGSKA (reference sequence). V dropped 0 bases and J dropped 2; count of bases not matched to a gene: 9. As DNA, the CDR3 is TGCAGTGCTAGAGATACCCCTAGCGGGAGCTTAAACACCGGGGAGCTGTTTTTT. Amino acid sequence: CSARDTPSGSLNTGELFF.

In its sample, this clonotype was seen many times. The CDR3 DNA follows: TGTGCCAGCAGCGCCTGGAGGGGGGCTGAAGCTTTCTTT. It yields the protein CASSAWRGAEAFF. The V call is TRBV7-6, the J call TRBJ1-1; a possible D gene is TRBD1 (6 bases). Germline assignment: CDR1 SGHVS and CDR2 FNYEAQ. CDR3 size: 13 residues. Trimming pared 5 bases from V and 6 bases from J, leaving 13 bases between.

The chain is built from TRBV6-5 and TRBJ2-1, with 8 bases matching TRBD2. Looked up from germline, CDR1 is MNHEY and CDR2 is SVGAGI. The V segment lost 2 bases and the J segment 6 bases; nucleotides outside the gene matches: 12. The CDR3 has 17 residues. CDR3: CASSYLVGTSSSNEQFF. The DNA of the CDR3 is TGTGCCAGCAGTTACCTTGTCGGGACTAGTAGTAGCAATGAGCAGTTCTTC.

This clonotype was detected many times. The gene calls are TRBV6-5 and TRBJ2-7; no reliable D call. This CDR3 comprises 13 residues. CDR1 is MNHEY and CDR2 is SVGAGI in the germline V gene. V was cut by 0 bases and J by 2 bases, with 5 bases left in between. The CDR3, as DNA: TGTGCCAGCAGTTACTCGACCACCTACGAGCAGTACTTC. Translation: CASSYSTTYEQYF.

This clonotype occurred many times. The chain links TRBV4-1 to TRBJ2-1; 9 bases agree with TRBD2. The V and J ends lost 4 bases and 10 bases, in that order; junction bases with no gene match: 23. Looked up from germline, CDR1 is MGHRA and CDR2 is YSYEKL. This CDR3 comprises 19 residues. CDR3 DNA sequence: TGCGCCAGCAGCCTTGGGGTTCTTCGGCGGGAGGGCCTGTCCAAGGAGCAGTTCTTC. Protein: CASSLGVLRREGLSKEQFF.

This clonotype was recorded many times. This chain joins TRBV7-9 and TRBJ2-7; D may be TRBD2 (5 bases). V shed 5 bases and J shed 7 bases, with 12 bases lying between them. This CDR3 has 12 residues. The germline V gene encodes CDR1 SEHNR and CDR2 FQNEAQ (reference sequence). CDR3 in DNA: TGTGCCAGCAGCAGAGGGTTATGGGAGCAGTACTTC. It is translated as CASSRGLWEQYF.

As to this clonotype: The germline gene is not matched at one end of the junction; a read error may be the cause. The rearrangement links TRBV13 to TRBJ1-1; D is unclear. CDR1 and CDR2 from the germline V gene are PRHDT and FYEKMQ (reference sequence). The CDR3 has 11 residues. CDR3 region: CASSFSTEASF. Written as DNA, the CDR3 is TGTGCCAGCAGCTTCTCCACTGAAGCTTCCTTT.

This clonotype was observed at least ten times. This chain connects TRBV7-2 to TRBJ2-5; 7 nucleotides line up with TRBD1. V shed 6 bases and J 5 bases; nucleotides not matched to a gene: 6. Germline CDR1 is SGHTA and CDR2 is FQGNSA. The CDR3 has 13 amino acids. Written as DNA, the CDR3 is TGTGCCAGCAGTCGTGACAGGGCGGAGACCCAGTACTTC. It specifies CASSRDRAETQYF.

This clonotype was seen ten or more times. The gene calls are TRBV3-1 and TRBJ2-3, with 13 nucleotides matching TRBD2. Germline CDR1 LGHDT, CDR2 YNNKEL (reference sequence). The CDR3 sequence is 17 residues long. Trimming at V came to 4 bases and at J to 2 bases, leaving 6 bases not matched to a gene. The CDR3 nucleotides are TGTGCCAGCAGCCCGGGACTAGCGGGACACAACACAGATACGCAGTATTTT. This sequence encodes CASSPGLAGHNTDTQYF.

This clonotype occurred a few times. The chain has TRBV28 and TRBJ2-2, with TRBD1 matching 11 bases. This CDR3 is 16 amino acids long. From germline, CDR1 is MDHEN and CDR2 SYDVKM. V shed 6 bases and J 4 bases; nucleotides not matched to a gene: 7. CDR3 amino acids: CASRGQDRGLTGELFF. Here the CDR3 DNA reads TGTGCCAGCAGGGGACAGGACAGGGGGCTCACCGGGGAGCTGTTTTTT.

Details on this clonotype: Being one base from a much bigger clone, this may be a read error. The chain links TRBV4-2 to TRBJ1-3; TRBD1 might be the D (6 bases). This CDR3 spans 16 amino acids. Germline V gene lookup returns CDR1 LGHNA and CDR2 YNFKEQ. CDR3 residues: CVSSQGQLLSGNTIYF. The CDR3, as DNA: TGTGTCAGCAGCCAAGGACAGCTTCTCTCTGGAAACACCATATATTTT.

The table lists this clonotype with many counts. The gene calls are TRBV18 and TRBJ2-1, with 7 bases matching TRBD2. CDR1 KGHSH and CDR2 LQKENI come from the germline V gene. The CDR3 contains 15 residues. Unmatched junction bases numbered 9, after V lost 2 bases and J lost 8 bases. The CDR3 region is CASSPWPSRGDEQFF. The CDR3 coding sequence is TGTGCCAGCTCACCATGGCCCAGCCGGGGGGATGAGCAGTTCTTC.

There are many counts of this clonotype. The chain carries TRBV24-1 and TRBJ2-3; D possibly corresponds to TRBD2 (6 bases). Per germline, CDR1 KGHDR and CDR2 SFDVKD. The CDR3 runs to 14 residues. Trimming cost V 4 bases and J 4 bases, with 11 bases left between them. As DNA, the CDR3 is TGTGCCACCAGTGACAGTCGACTAGCAGATACGCAGTATTTT. Translated, it gives CATSDSRLADTQYF.